This TCR beta chain was observed in a study of cytomegalovirus exposure and HLA in healthy donors. Details on this clone: The antigen is undetermined.

General study points: Some V segments, TRBV6-2 and TRBV6-3 among them, were indistinguishable and were therefore excluded.

PCR was performed using 60 Vbeta and 13 Jbeta primers. The repertoire was sequenced with immunoSEQ multiplex PCR; TCRdb's copy has only in-frame clones and lacks some. The table includes about 60,000 clones, around 87% detected once. This CDR3 has 15 residues. The sequencing input was PBMCs. The rearrangement links TRBV21-1 to TRBJ2-7; no DNA check was done on the table's D call, TRBD1. TRBV21-1 is listed as a pseudogene. The source of this sequence is a man younger than 30 in good health and CMV-seronegative. CDR3 loop: CASSNRRTVRYEQYF. In DNA, the CDR3 is TGTGCCAGCAGCAACCGCCGGACAGTACGATACGAGCAGTACTTC.